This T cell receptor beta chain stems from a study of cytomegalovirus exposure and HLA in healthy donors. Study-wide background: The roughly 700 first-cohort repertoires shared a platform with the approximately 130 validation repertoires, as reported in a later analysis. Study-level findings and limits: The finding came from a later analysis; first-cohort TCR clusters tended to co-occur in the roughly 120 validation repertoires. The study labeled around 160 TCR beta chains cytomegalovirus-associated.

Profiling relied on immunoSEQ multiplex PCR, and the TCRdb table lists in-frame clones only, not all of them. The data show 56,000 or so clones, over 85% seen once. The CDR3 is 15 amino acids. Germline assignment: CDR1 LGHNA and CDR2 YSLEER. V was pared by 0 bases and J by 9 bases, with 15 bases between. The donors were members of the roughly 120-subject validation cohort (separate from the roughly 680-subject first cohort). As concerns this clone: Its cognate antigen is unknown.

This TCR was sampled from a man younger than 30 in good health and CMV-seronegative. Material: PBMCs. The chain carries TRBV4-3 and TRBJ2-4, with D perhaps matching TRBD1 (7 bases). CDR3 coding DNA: TGCGCCAGCAGCCAAGAGAACAGGGGAGGTGGCATTCAGTACTTC. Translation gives CASSQENRGGGIQYF.